A selection of T cell receptor beta chains follows, all from one sample in a study of shared clonotypes between healthy human individuals. The method was immunoSEQ multiplex PCR; TCRdb's version includes in-frame clones alone and lacks a portion of them. The sample holds under 2.5 million clones, under 95% seen once. Material for sequencing was naive CD4+ T cells from PBMCs. These receptors were collected from a man between 18 and 35 years old in good health. Some clones in this sample may be carry-over from other donors' samples. Both conserved end residues are part of each CDR3. The D gene is left open where the match is weak. Clone size appears in some rows only: once, few, many, or a class for an expanded clone.

j_call cdr3_length d_call v_call clone_size cdr3_nt cdr3_aa
TRBJ2-7 16 TRBD2 TRBV9 - TGTGCCAGCAGCGTGGGACTAGCGGAAAGCTCCTACGAGCAGTACTTC CASSVGLAESSYEQYF
TRBJ2-2 13 - TRBV28 - TGTGCCAGCTCCGATACGAACACCGGGGAGCTGTTTTTT CASSDTNTGELFF
TRBJ1-2 15 - TRBV5-1 - TGCGCCAGCAGCTTGAGGTCAGGGGAGGCCTATGGCTACACCTTC CASSLRSGEAYGYTF
TRBJ2-7 14 TRBD1 TRBV9 - TGTGCCAGCAGCGCCGACAGGGGAGATCTCGAGCAGTACTTC CASSADRGDLEQYF
TRBJ1-1 14 - TRBV7-9 - TGTGCCAGCAGCTTCGCGCAGGCGAACACTGAAGCTTTCTTT CASSFAQANTEAFF
TRBJ2-7 15 TRBD2 TRBV5-1 - TGCGCCAGCAGCCCGTACACGGGAGGGTCCTACGAGCAGTACTTC CASSPYTGGSYEQYF
TRBJ1-3 13 - TRBV18 few TGTGCCAGCTCACCACCGGTCGTTTCCCAACCCAATTTT CASSPPVVSQPNF
TRBJ2-7 14 - TRBV28 - TGTGCCAGCAGTTTATCCATGGCGTTCCCCGAGCAGTACTTC CASSLSMAFPEQYF
TRBJ1-3 17 TRBD1 TRBV11-2 - TGTGCCAGCAGCTTGTGGGGGACAGTGAGCTCTGGAAACACCATATATTTT CASSLWGTVSSGNTIYF
TRBJ1-2 16 - TRBV18 - TGTGCCAGCTCACCGACCCCCCAGGGTCTTTACTATGGCTACACCTTC CASSPTPQGLYYGYTF
TRBJ2-1 14 - TRBV18 - TGTGCCAGCTCACTTGGGACGGGCAACAATGAGCAGTTCTTC CASSLGTGNNEQFF
TRBJ1-1 16 - TRBV2 - TGTGCCAGCAGTGAAGCGCTTACAGGTATGAACACTGAAGCTTTCTTT CASSEALTGMNTEAFF
TRBJ1-5 15 - TRBV2 - TGTGCCAGCAGTGAATCCGGGGGCCCCAATCAGCCCCAGCATTTT CASSESGGPNQPQHF
TRBJ2-1 16 - TRBV5-6 - TGTGCCAGCAGCTTGGGGTGGAGGGCCGGGAACAATGAGCAGTTCTTC CASSLGWRAGNNEQFF
TRBJ2-5 13 - TRBV29-1 - TGCAGCGTTGAGTCAGCGGAGAAAGAGACCCAGTACTTC CSVESAEKETQYF
TRBJ1-5 12 - TRBV10-3 - TGTGCCATCAGTGAGCTCGGGCAGCCCCAGCATTTT CAISELGQPQHF
TRBJ1-1 18 TRBD1 TRBV27 - TGTGCCAGCAGTTCCACCCGTCCGGACAGGGGAAGGTACACTGAAGCTTTCTTT CASSSTRPDRGRYTEAFF
TRBJ2-3 16 TRBD2 TRBV27 - TGTGCCAGCAGTCCGTCGCCCGGGACTAGCAGGGATACGCAGTATTTT CASSPSPGTSRDTQYF
TRBJ2-3 12 - TRBV6-5 - TGTGCCAGCAAAGACCTCACAGATACGCAGTATTTT CASKDLTDTQYF
TRBJ2-2 16 TRBD2 TRBV4-1 - TGCGCCAGCAGCCCGAATCTCCTAGCGGGAGGCGGGGAGCTGTTTTTT CASSPNLLAGGGELFF
TRBJ2-2 15 - TRBV7-9 - TGTGCCAGCAGCCCCCGTGGGGAGGACACCGGGGAGCTGTTTTTT CASSPRGEDTGELFF
TRBJ2-3 12 - TRBV6-5 - TGTGCCAGCAGGCCCAGGACAGATACGCAGTATTTT CASRPRTDTQYF
TRBJ1-5 12 - TRBV2 - TGTGCCAGCAGAGCAGATAATCAGCCCCAGCATTTT CASRADNQPQHF
TRBJ1-5 14 TRBD1 TRBV19 - TGTGCCAGTAGTAATAGACAGGGGAATCAGCCCCAGCATTTT CASSNRQGNQPQHF
TRBJ1-5 14 TRBD1 TRBV18 - TGTGCCAGCTCTGAGACAGGGGAGACTCAGCCCCAGCATTTT CASSETGETQPQHF
TRBJ1-2 15 - TRBV6-5 - TGTGCCAGCAGGGCCACCGGGACGGTATTCTATGGCTACACCTTC CASRATGTVFYGYTF
TRBJ2-7 13 - TRBV5-6 - TGTGCCAGCAGCCGGACACCAACCTACGAGCAGTACTTC CASSRTPTYEQYF
TRBJ1-4 13 - TRBV5-1 - TGCGCCAGCAGCTTGTCGCCTAATGAAAAACTGTTTTTT CASSLSPNEKLFF
TRBJ2-7 10 - TRBV5-3 - TGTGCCAGAGGATTCAATAAGCAGTACTTC CARGFNKQYF
TRBJ2-7 14 TRBD1 TRBV7-2 - TGTGCCAGCAGCTTGAGGACAGGGACCTACGAGCAGTACTTC CASSLRTGTYEQYF
TRBJ2-2 15 TRBD2 TRBV5-4 - TGTGCCAGCAGCTTAGCGGGAGGCTACACCGGGGAGCTGTTTTTT CASSLAGGYTGELFF
TRBJ2-4 16 - TRBV5-1 - TGCGCCAGCAGCTTGGGGACCACCCTAGCCAAAAACATTCAGTACTTC CASSLGTTLAKNIQYF
TRBJ1-4 15 - TRBV28 - TGTGCCAGCAGTCCCACCTCGGGGGGGTGGGAAAAACTGTTTTTT CASSPTSGGWEKLFF
TRBJ2-1 16 TRBD2 TRBV7-2 - TGTGCCAGCAGCTTAAATCTCGCGGGACTAGGGTCTGAGCAGTTCTTC CASSLNLAGLGSEQFF
TRBJ2-1 15 TRBD1 TRBV13 - TGTGCCAGCACCTCCGGGACAGGGTTTGTGGATGAGCAGTTCTTC CASTSGTGFVDEQFF
TRBJ2-3 13 - TRBV7-3 - TGTGCCAGCAGCTTCGCTAGCACAGATACGCAGTATTTT CASSFASTDTQYF
TRBJ2-2 16 TRBD1 TRBV28 - TGTGCCAGCAGAAAACAGGGGCCCACGAACACCGGGGAGCTGTTTTTT CASRKQGPTNTGELFF
TRBJ2-1 14 - TRBV6-1 - TGTGCCAGCGGGGGAGAAGACTCCTACAATGAGCAGTTCTTC CASGGEDSYNEQFF
TRBJ1-5 15 TRBD1 TRBV19 - TGTGCCAGCGGGACAGGGTATTGGGGCAATCAGCCCCAGCATTTT CASGTGYWGNQPQHF
TRBJ1-2 14 - TRBV27 - TGTGCCAGCAGTACTATGACAGGCTACTATGGCTACACCTTC CASSTMTGYYGYTF
TRBJ1-1 13 - TRBV7-3 - TGTGCCAGCAGCTTAGCAGGGGTTAATGAAGCTTTCTTT CASSLAGVNEAFF
TRBJ2-1 13 - TRBV9 - TGTGCCAGCAGCGTAGGTGGTAACAATGAGCAGTTCTTC CASSVGGNNEQFF
TRBJ2-6 15 - TRBV29-1 - TGCAGCGCCTGGGGCTCCAGCTCTGGGGCCAACGTCCTGACTTTC CSAWGSSSGANVLTF
TRBJ2-3 16 TRBD2 TRBV29-1 - TGCAGCGTGAAGGGACTAGCGGGTATGACGGCAGATACGCAGTATTTT CSVKGLAGMTADTQYF
TRBJ1-2 11 - TRBV6-1 - TGTGCCAGCAGAAGCCCCTATGGCTACACCTTC CASRSPYGYTF
TRBJ2-7 13 - TRBV7-9 - TGTGCCAGCAGCATAGGAGAGTTTAGCGAGCAGTACTTC CASSIGEFSEQYF
TRBJ2-7 13 TRBD1 TRBV6-1 - TGTGCCAGCAGTGCCCAGGGGGCCCACGAGCAGTACTTC CASSAQGAHEQYF
TRBJ2-1 14 - TRBV5-1 - TGCGCCACCACTGTGTCGCTCCCCTACAATGAGCAGTTCTTC CATTVSLPYNEQFF
TRBJ1-1 14 - TRBV10-3 once TGTGCCATCAGCTCCGGACCCATATCCACTGAAGCTTCCTTT CAISSGPISTEASF
TRBJ1-2 15 - TRBV28 - TGTGCCAGCAGCTCGTCGGGCCAGGGCAGCTATGGCTACACCTTC CASSSSGQGSYGYTF
TRBJ2-2 15 TRBD2 TRBV5-4 - TGTGCCAGCAGCTCGGGACTAGCGAACACCGGGGAGCTGTTTTTT CASSSGLANTGELFF
TRBJ2-6 15 - TRBV6-6 - TGTGCCAGCAGTTACGCAGGAACTGGGGCCAACGTCCTGACTTTC CASSYAGTGANVLTF
TRBJ2-7 17 - TRBV7-9 - TGTGCCAGCAGCTTAGGGCATCGGAAGGGTAGCTCCTACGAGCAGTACTTC CASSLGHRKGSSYEQYF
TRBJ2-1 13 - TRBV16 once TGTGCCAGCAGCCAGGTGCCATACAATGAGCAGTTCTTC CASSQVPYNEQFF
TRBJ2-3 14 TRBD2 TRBV7-3 once TGTGCCAGCAGTACTAGCGGGACCGGAGATACGCAGTATTTT CASSTSGTGDTQYF
TRBJ2-5 13 - TRBV11-2 once TGTGCCAGCAGCTTAGACTTATCGGAGACCCAGTACTTC CASSLDLSETQYF